This is a list of T cell receptor beta chains from one sample in a study of blood T cell repertoires in COVID-19. Profiling relied on immunoSEQ multiplex PCR, and the TCRdb table lists in-frame clones only, not all of them. The sample records 86,000 or so clones, around nine tenths being singletons. Sequencing input: peripheral blood. The receptors derive from a middle-aged man with active or convalescent COVID-19. Each CDR3 is given with its conserved first and last residue. Each record gives: D gene, J gene, V gene, clone size, CDR3 protein, CDR3 DNA. A D gene is named only where the DNA matches it firmly. A row's size may be missing; if present it is once, few, many or a size class.

D: NA
J: TRBJ1-4
V: TRBV10-3
size: NA
CDR3: CAISEEGLNEKLFF
DNA: TGTGCCATCAGTGAAGAGGGCCTAAATGAAAAACTGTTTTTT

D: TRBD1
J: TRBJ1-5
V: TRBV30
size: NA
CDR3: CAWSVGQGHQPQHF
DNA: TGTGCCTGGAGTGTGGGACAGGGGCATCAGCCCCAGCATTTT

D: NA
J: TRBJ2-3
V: TRBV4-1
size: NA
CDR3: CASSQDGQISTDTQYF
DNA: TGCGCCAGCAGCCAAGATGGACAGATTAGCACAGATACGCAGTATTTT

D: NA
J: TRBJ1-6
V: TRBV7-9
size: NA
CDR3: CASSLSSYNSPLHF
DNA: TGTGCCAGCAGCTTGAGCTCCTATAATTCACCCCTCCACTTT

D: NA
J: TRBJ1-6
V: TRBV3-1/TRBV3-2
size: NA
CDR3: CASSQGGAYNSPLHF
DNA: TGTGCCAGCAGCCAAGGTGGAGCATATAATTCACCCCTCCACTTT

D: NA
J: TRBJ2-1
V: TRBV5-1
size: once
CDR3: CASSLVGGLNEQFF
DNA: TGCGCCAGCAGCTTGGTGGGGGGGCTTAATGAGCAGTTCTTC

D: NA
J: TRBJ2-1
V: TRBV7-9
size: once
CDR3: CASSNRVSSYNEQFF
DNA: TGTGCCAGCAGCAATCGGGTGAGCTCCTACAATGAGCAGTTCTTC

D: NA
J: TRBJ2-1
V: TRBV29-1
size: NA
CDR3: CSVGTRNEQFF
DNA: TGCAGCGTTGGGACTCGCAATGAGCAGTTCTTC

D: NA
J: TRBJ2-1
V: TRBV7-9
size: NA
CDR3: CASSIRGTITNEQFF
DNA: TGTGCCAGCAGCATTAGGGGGACCATAACCAATGAGCAGTTCTTC

D: TRBD2
J: TRBJ2-5
V: TRBV5-1
size: once
CDR3: CASSLGGGRLETQYF
DNA: TGCGCCAGCAGCTTGGGCGGGGGGCGGTTGGAGACCCAGTACTTC

D: TRBD1
J: TRBJ2-1
V: TRBV6-5
size: NA
CDR3: CASSTGQGWVEQFF
DNA: TGTGCCAGCAGCACCGGACAGGGGTGGGTTGAGCAGTTCTTC

D: NA
J: TRBJ1-3
V: TRBV28
size: once
CDR3: CASRMTVTTGNTIYF
DNA: TGTGCCAGCAGGATGACAGTAACCACTGGAAACACCATATATTTT

D: NA
J: TRBJ1-2
V: TRBV3-1/TRBV3-2
size: once
CDR3: CASSQDQGGYGYTF
DNA: TGTGCCAGCAGCCAAGACCAGGGAGGGTATGGCTACACCTTC

D: NA
J: TRBJ1-5
V: TRBV18
size: NA
CDR3: CASSVGDYGSQPQHF
DNA: TGTGCCAGCTCAGTCGGGGACTACGGAAGCCAGCCCCAGCATTTT

D: TRBD1
J: TRBJ2-2
V: TRBV27
size: NA
CDR3: CASSQGAPTGELFF
DNA: TGTGCCAGCAGCCAGGGGGCGCCCACCGGGGAGCTGTTTTTT